A selection of T cell receptor beta chains follows, all from one sample in a study of T cell responses to AZD1222 COVID-19 vaccine. Here immunoSEQ multiplex PCR was the method, and the copy in TCRdb shows in-frame clones only, minus some. The sample has about 120,000 clones, more than 75% seen once. The sequencing used peripheral blood, collected on day 0 of AZD1222 vaccination. The receptors originated from an adult in good health. Each CDR3 is given with its conserved first and last residue. Each record gives: clone size, J gene, D gene, V gene, CDR3 DNA, CDR3 protein. The D gene is left open where the match is weak. For some rows the clone size is stated as once, few or many, or as a class when expanded; others skip it.

- | TRBJ2-3 | - | TRBV6-1 | TGTGCCAGCAGTGAAGCGCCTCAGGGCGGCGGGTATTTT | CASSEAPQGGGYF
- | TRBJ2-2 | - | TRBV9 | TGTGCCAGCAGCACCCTAGACACCACCGGGGAGCTGTTTTTT | CASSTLDTTGELFF
once | TRBJ1-2 | - | TRBV3-1/TRBV3-2 | TGTGCCAGCGGGGACCGCTACTATGGCTACACCTTC | CASGDRYYGYTF
- | TRBJ1-2 | TRBD1 | TRBV25-1 | TGTGCCAGCTGGGACAGACGTACCTATGGCTACACCTTC | CASWDRRTYGYTF
- | TRBJ1-2 | - | TRBV7-3 | TGTGCCAGCAGCTATCAGGGTGGCGGCTACACCTTC | CASSYQGGGYTF
once | TRBJ2-5 | TRBD2 | TRBV27 | TGTGCCAGCGGCCCCCGCGGGACTAGTAATGCAAGGGAGACCCAGTACTTC | CASGPRGTSNARETQYF
- | TRBJ1-5 | - | TRBV3-1/TRBV3-2 | TGTGCCAGCAGCCAAGGTGGCGCGGGGTTCCCGCATTTT | CASSQGGAGFPHF
- | TRBJ1-1 | - | TRBV25-1 | TGTGCCAGCAGGCACCCGAGTAAGGACACTGAAGCTTTCTTT | CASRHPSKDTEAFF
- | TRBJ1-6 | - | TRBV30 | TGTGCCTGGACGGGGCCGCTCTATAATTCACCCCTCCACTTT | CAWTGPLYNSPLHF
- | TRBJ2-7 | - | TRBV25-1 | TGTGCCAGCAGTTCCCGGGGCAGGGTGGGGTACGAGCAGTACTTC | CASSSRGRVGYEQYF
once | TRBJ1-2 | - | TRBV21-1 | TGTGCCAGCAGCAAAAGAGGACAGGGGCGTTCATATGGCTACACCTTC | CASSKRGQGRSYGYTF
- | TRBJ2-7 | TRBD1 | TRBV7-9 | TGTGCCAGCAGCTTAGCACGGTGGGGGACAGCCTACGAGCAGTACTTC | CASSLARWGTAYEQYF
- | TRBJ1-5 | - | TRBV27 | TGTGCCAGCAGTTTAGGGTCGTACAATCAGCCCCAGCATTTT | CASSLGSYNQPQHF
- | TRBJ2-3 | - | TRBV6-4 | TGTGCCAGCAGTGACTCATCCAGGAGTAGCACAGATACGCAGTATTTT | CASSDSSRSSTDTQYF
- | TRBJ2-7 | - | TRBV21-1 | TGTGCCAGCAGCAAAGCGCCCCGACTAGCGGGACGGGGGTACGAGCAGTACTTC | CASSKAPRLAGRGYEQYF
- | TRBJ1-1 | - | TRBV2 | TGTGCCAGCAGTGGACGGGTGAACACTGAAGCTTTCTTT | CASSGRVNTEAFF
once | TRBJ1-2 | - | TRBV29-1 | TGCAGCCTCAGGAAGGGATATGGCTACACCTTC | CSLRKGYGYTF
- | TRBJ1-2 | - | TRBV5-1 | TGCGCCAGCAGCTTCGAGGGGGGCCATGGCTACACCTTC | CASSFEGGHGYTF
- | TRBJ2-2 | - | TRBV5-1 | TGCGCCAGCAGCTTAGGGGGAAACGGGGAGCTGTTTTTT | CASSLGGNGELFF
- | TRBJ1-1 | - | TRBV10-3 | TGTGCCATCAGTGAGAGGGACACAGGAGCTGAAGCTTTCTTT | CAISERDTGAEAFF
- | TRBJ1-2 | - | TRBV7-3 | TGTGCCAGCAGCCCAGGACAGAACTATGGCTACACCTTC | CASSPGQNYGYTF
- | TRBJ2-4 | TRBD1 | TRBV7-9 | TGTGCCAGCAGCTTAGGCGGACAGGGAAACATTCAGTACTTC | CASSLGGQGNIQYF
- | TRBJ1-4 | - | TRBV6-5 | TGTGCCAGCAGTACCGTAACAGGGGAAAAACTGTTTTTT | CASSTVTGEKLFF
- | TRBJ1-6 | TRBD1 | TRBV5-4 | TGTGCCAGCAGCCGGGACAGGGACTCACCCCTCCACTTT | CASSRDRDSPLHF
- | TRBJ2-1 | - | TRBV6-4 | TGTGCCAGCAGTTCCGGGACCGAGTACAATGAGCAGTTCTTC | CASSSGTEYNEQFF
- | TRBJ1-2 | TRBD1 | TRBV19 | TGTGCCAGTATTTACCCCGGGACAGCCTATGGCTACACCTTC | CASIYPGTAYGYTF
- | TRBJ2-3 | - | TRBV9 | TGTGCCAGCAGCGTAGTAGGCTATCCTGAGGATACGCAGTATTTT | CASSVVGYPEDTQYF
- | TRBJ2-5 | - | TRBV24-1 | TGTGCCACCAGTGATCCTCCGGTAGAGACCCAGTACTTC | CATSDPPVETQYF
- | TRBJ2-7 | - | TRBV13 | TGTGCCAGCCAAGGGGGCCGGGGGCTGGGAGAGCAGTACTTC | CASQGGRGLGEQYF
- | TRBJ2-1 | TRBD1 | TRBV19 | TGTGCCAGTAGGCCCACTCAGGGGGAGAGGTCTTACAATGAGCAGTTCTTC | CASRPTQGERSYNEQFF
- | TRBJ2-1 | TRBD2 | TRBV6-1 | TGTGCCAGCAGTGAGGGACTAGCGGGCTACAATGAGCAGTTCTTC | CASSEGLAGYNEQFF
- | TRBJ1-2 | - | TRBV29-1 | TGCAGCGTTGGAATGGCGGAGGGCCGTGGCTACACCTTC | CSVGMAEGRGYTF
- | TRBJ1-6 | - | TRBV7-3 | TGTGCCAGCAGCTTCCAGGGAGGTGATTCACCCCTCCACTTT | CASSFQGGDSPLHF
- | TRBJ2-2 | - | TRBV3-1/TRBV3-2 | TGTGCCAGCAGCCAAGCCCAGGGGTCCGGGGAGCTGTTTTTT | CASSQAQGSGELFF
- | TRBJ1-1 | - | TRBV11-2 | TGTGCCAGCAGTCTCGCCTCGGACACTGAAGCTTTCTTT | CASSLASDTEAFF
once | TRBJ1-5 | - | TRBV6-5 | TGTGCCAGCAGTAAACGGGTGTTACTGCCCCAGCATTTT | CASSKRVLLPQHF
- | TRBJ2-2 | - | TRBV19 | TGTGCCAGTAGAAGTGGGGGAAAATTTCGTGGGATGCTGGGGCTGTTTTTT | CASRSGGKFRGMLGLFF
- | TRBJ2-2 | TRBD1 | TRBV7-9 | TGTGCCAGCAGCCTCGACAGGGAAGAGAACACCGGGGAGCTGTTTTTT | CASSLDREENTGELFF
- | TRBJ2-1 | TRBD2 | TRBV6-5 | TGTGCCAGCAGTTACTCTGCGGGGGGCACATACAATGAGCAGTTCTTC | CASSYSAGGTYNEQFF
- | TRBJ1-3 | - | TRBV29-1 | TGCAGCGTTGGGCAGTTCAGTGACTCTGGAAACACCATATATTTT | CSVGQFSDSGNTIYF
- | TRBJ2-7 | - | TRBV3-1/TRBV3-2 | TGTGCCAGCAGCCAAGTACTTCATTCAGCGGGCGCCTACGAGCAGTACTTC | CASSQVLHSAGAYEQYF
- | TRBJ1-1 | TRBD1 | TRBV4-1 | TGCGCCAGCAGCCAAGATGGGACAGGGGCCGGAGACACTGAAGCTTTCTTT | CASSQDGTGAGDTEAFF
- | TRBJ2-1 | - | TRBV5-1 | TGCGCCAGCAGCTTGGGATTATCTGGCTCGTACAATGAGCAGTTCTTC | CASSLGLSGSYNEQFF
- | TRBJ2-1 | - | TRBV7-8 | TGTGCCAGCAGCTTAGAAGGGGCCAAAAGGGATGAGCAGTTCTTC | CASSLEGAKRDEQFF
- | TRBJ1-5 | - | TRBV5-6 | TGTGCCAGCAGCTTGAATCTAGGCAATCAGCCCCAGCATTTT | CASSLNLGNQPQHF
few | TRBJ1-5 | TRBD1 | TRBV28 | TGTGCCAGCACCTTAGGGGGCCAGCCCCAGCATTTT | CASTLGGQPQHF
- | TRBJ1-2 | TRBD1 | TRBV7-2 | TGTGCCAGCAGCCCCGGGACAGTCATTTATGGCTACACCTTC | CASSPGTVIYGYTF
- | TRBJ1-4 | - | TRBV7-9 | TGTGCCAGCAGCCAACCGAGTAGGCCACAGGGAAATGAAAAACTGTTTTTT | CASSQPSRPQGNEKLFF
- | TRBJ2-3 | - | TRBV6-5 | TGTGCCAGCAGTTACGGGGTCCCCACAGATACGCAGTATTTT | CASSYGVPTDTQYF
- | TRBJ2-5 | TRBD2 | TRBV2 | TGTGCCAGCAGTGAAGTAGCGGGAAAAGAGACCCAGTACTTC | CASSEVAGKETQYF
- | TRBJ2-2 | TRBD1 | TRBV6-5 | TGTGCCAGCAGTTCGCCCCGACAGGGGCTAACCGGGGAGCTGTTTTTT | CASSSPRQGLTGELFF
- | TRBJ1-2 | - | TRBV28 | TGTGCCAGCAGTTTTGAGGCTTCCTATGGCTACACCTTC | CASSFEASYGYTF
- | TRBJ2-1 | - | TRBV21-1 | TGTGCCAGCAGCAAAGGGGCCCGTGGGAATGAGCAGTTCTTC | CASSKGARGNEQFF
- | TRBJ2-1 | - | TRBV7-3 | TGTGCCAGCAGCCCAAGGTTTCGGACAGAGCTTAACAATGAGCAGTTCTTC | CASSPRFRTELNNEQFF
- | TRBJ2-5 | - | TRBV9 | TGTGCCAGCAGCGTGGGCGGGTCGGAGACCCAGTACTTC | CASSVGGSETQYF